Presented here are 25 T cell receptor beta chains from one specimen sequenced in a study of identical twins. TCRdb re-derived calls from the 5' RACE reads in MiXCR, one entry per CDR3 protein. The sample shows 450,000 or so distinct CDR3 sequences, 14% of them seen only once. The same sample was also studied in work on yellow fever vaccine responses in identical twins.

The sample consisted of CD4+ T cells sorted from blood. The receptors come from a woman between 18 and 30 years old in good health.

This clonotype turned up a few times. The V call is TRBV20-1, the J call TRBJ2-3, with 10 positions matching TRBD2. The ends lost 6 bases at V and 3 bases at J; junction bases unmatched: 3. Germline loops: CDR1 DFQATT, CDR2 SNEGSKA (reference sequence). The CDR3 is 13 amino acids. Here the CDR3 reads CSAGSGRTDTQYF. DNA of the CDR3: TGCAGTGCGGGTAGCGGGAGGACAGATACGCAGTATTTT.

The chain joins TRBV2 to TRBJ2-2; perhaps TRBD1 as D (6 bases). From germline, CDR1 is SNHLY and CDR2 FYNNEI. Trimming left V 3 bases short and J 4 bases short, with 12 bases between. The CDR3 totals 15 residues. CDR3 region: CASSETGLGTGELFF. CDR3 DNA sequence: TGTGCCAGCAGTGAGACAGGATTGGGCACCGGGGAGCTGTTTTTT.

This clonotype was counted ten times or more. The chain couples TRBV3-1 to TRBJ2-7; no clear D. Germline V gives CDR1 LGHDT, CDR2 YNNKEL (reference sequence). Deletions cut 5 bases from V and 1 base from J, with 3 bases between. This CDR3 has 11 residues. The CDR3 loop reads CASSGSYEQYF. CDR3 coding DNA: TGTGCCAGCAGCGGGTCCTACGAGCAGTACTTC.

In this sample, this clonotype turned up many times. V usage is TRBV5-6 and J usage is TRBJ2-5; 9 bases line up with TRBD1. Germline V gene data show CDR1 as SGHDT and CDR2 as YYEEEE. CDR3 length: 15 amino acids. Unmatched junction bases numbered 2, after V lost 0 bases and J lost 2 bases. CDR3 nucleotide sequence: TGTGCCAGCAGCTTGGACAGGGGGCAGCAAGAGACCCAGTACTTC. Its protein product is CASSLDRGQQETQYF.

This clonotype came up a few times. This chain links TRBV2 with TRBJ2-3, with D possibly matching TRBD1 (5 bases). Looked up from germline, CDR1 is SNHLY and CDR2 is FYNNEI. The CDR3 extends over 14 amino acids. The V gene lost 6 bases and the J gene lost 5 bases, with 15 bases spanning the gap. CDR3 amino acids: CASRPTRGRDTQYF. DNA of the CDR3: TGTGCCAGCAGGCCGACAAGGGGTCGAGATACGCAGTATTTT.

This clonotype has more than one count but fewer than ten. The chain links TRBV27 to TRBJ2-1, with D maybe TRBD1 (5 bases). This CDR3 has 15 amino acids. V was shortened by 8 bases and J by 0 bases, with 14 bases between the two germline ends. The germline CDR1 and CDR2 sequences are MNHEY and SMNVEV (reference sequence). CDR3 amino acids: CASRFDTGSYNEQFF. In nucleotides, the CDR3 is TGTGCCAGCCGATTCGACACAGGCTCCTACAATGAGCAGTTCTTC.

The V call is TRBV5-1, the J call TRBJ1-2; D not certain. Germline CDR1 reads SGHRS; CDR2 reads YFSETQ. The ends were cut back, 4 bases at V and 6 bases at J, with 13 bases in the middle. The CDR3 runs 13 residues. CDR3 amino acids: CASSTPGGDGYTF. In nucleotides, the CDR3 is TGCGCCAGCAGCACTCCTGGCGGGGATGGCTACACCTTC.

The chain joins TRBV7-3 to TRBJ2-5; 8 bases map to TRBD1. CDR1 SGHTA and CDR2 FQGTGA come from the germline V gene. J was trimmed by 4 bases and V by 5 bases; bases with no gene match: 12. The CDR3 is made up of 16 amino acids. The CDR3 is CASSQGQASRGETQYF. CDR3 in DNA: TGTGCCAGCAGCCAGGGACAGGCTTCGAGGGGAGAGACCCAGTACTTC.

There are a few counts of this clonotype. The chain uses TRBV28 and TRBJ2-7; possibly TRBD1 for D (6 bases). With 2 bases removed from V and 3 bases from J, the gap between germline ends came to 11 bases. This CDR3 comprises 14 residues. The germline CDR1 and CDR2 sequences are MDHEN and SYDVKM. CDR3 protein: CASSLGTPDYEQYF. The CDR3 DNA reads as TGTGCCAGCAGTTTAGGGACACCAGACTACGAGCAGTACTTC. Based on the CDR3 plus reference TRBV28 and TRBJ2-7, the full variable domain is DVKVTQSSRYLVKRTGEKVFLECVQDMDHENMFWYRQDPGLGLRLIYFSYDVKMKEKGDIPEGYSVSREKKERFSLILESASTNQTSMYLCASSLGTPDYEQYFGPGTRLTVT.

This clonotype was observed many times. The chain links TRBV7-8 to TRBJ2-5; D not resolved. Germline V CDR1 and CDR2: SGHVS, FQNEAQ. This CDR3 is built from 14 residues. Deletions cut 5 bases from V and 4 bases from J, with 14 bases between. This chain's CDR3 is CASSESDFLETQYF. CDR3 bases: TGTGCCAGCAGCGAAAGCGATTTCCTAGAGACCCAGTACTTC.

This chain uses TRBV20-1 with TRBJ2-1; 9 bases align to TRBD2. Germline V lookup: CDR1 DFQATT, CDR2 SNEGSKA (reference sequence). V dropped 5 bases and J dropped 9; count of bases not matched to a gene: 8. This CDR3 region has 13 residues. The CDR3, as DNA: TGCAGTGCTCACCATTTACTAGCGGGTGAGCAGTTCTTC. It is translated as CSAHHLLAGEQFF.

The gene calls are TRBV9 and TRBJ2-1, with D possibly being TRBD2 (6 bases). The CDR3 has 16 residues. V was pared by 0 bases and J by 0 bases, with 10 bases between. The V gene's germline CDR1 is SGDLS and CDR2 YYNGEE. The CDR3, as DNA: TGTGCCAGCAGCGTAGTGGCGGGACGCTCCTACAATGAGCAGTTCTTC. This codes for CASSVVAGRSYNEQFF. The entire variable domain, with the rest obtained from reference TRBV9 and TRBJ2-1, is as follows: DSGVTQTPKHLITATGQRVTLRCSPRSGDLSVYWYQQSLDQGLQFLIQYYNGEERAKGNILERFSAQQFPDLHSELNLSSLELGDSALYFCASSVVAGRSYNEQFFGPGTRLTVL.

The chain couples TRBV4-2 to TRBJ2-1; 8 nucleotides line up with TRBD2. CDR1 is LGHNA, CDR2 YNFKEQ, per germline. V lost 0 bases to trimming and J lost 7 bases; unmatched junction nucleotides: 11. CDR3 size: 17 residues. DNA for the CDR3: TGTGCCAGCAGCCAAGAAGTAGCGGGGCCCCTAGGAAATGAGCAGTTCTTC. Its protein is CASSQEVAGPLGNEQFF.

This clonotype was observed a handful of times. This chain uses TRBV6-1 with TRBJ2-1; 9 bases map to TRBD1. Germline trimming cut 7 bases from V and 6 bases from J; bases unmatched to any gene: 10. The CDR3 is made up of 15 amino acids. CDR1 and CDR2 (germline): MNHNS, SASEGT. DNA of the CDR3: TGTGCCAGCACCTTCCCGGGGGACAGGGTCAATGAGCAGTTCTTC. Protein sequence: CASTFPGDRVNEQFF.

This clonotype was found a few times. The chain links TRBV11-2 to TRBJ2-6; D not certain. Per germline, CDR1 SGHAT and CDR2 FQNNGV. CDR3 length: 17 amino acids. Trimming stripped 3 bases from V and 4 bases from J, with 16 bases between. For the CDR3, the DNA is TGTGCCAGCAGCTTTACGTCCACTCCGCTCGGGGCCAACGTCCTGACTTTC. It specifies CASSFTSTPLGANVLTF.

The CDR3 DNA reads as TGTGCCACCAGCCCTGAATTGACTAGCGGGGGCAGGGGGGAGCTGTTTTTT. Amino acid sequence: CATSPELTSGGRGELFF. The genes are TRBV15 and TRBJ2-2; 12 nucleotides line up with TRBD2. Germline loops: CDR1 LNHNV, CDR2 YYDKDF (reference sequence). CDR3 length: 17 residues. V shed 5 bases and J 8 bases; nucleotides not matched to a gene: 12.

This clonotype was seen more than once but under ten times. The chain recombines TRBV6-1 with TRBJ2-4; D gene ambiguous. V shed 5 bases and J shed 0 bases, with 8 bases lying between them. The CDR3 is 14 amino acids. CDR1 MNHNS and CDR2 SASEGT come from the germline V gene. CDR3 nucleotides: TGTGCCAGCAGTATTGTCTTAGCCAAAAACATTCAGTACTTC. This codes for CASSIVLAKNIQYF.

The chain has TRBV3-1 and TRBJ2-1; 8 bases line up with TRBD1. The CDR3 loop spans 14 amino acids. Germline lookup yields CDR1 LGHDT and CDR2 YNNKEL (reference sequence). Trimming at V came to 3 bases and at J to 3 bases, leaving 1 base not matched to a gene. CDR3 protein: CASSHGTGYNEQFF. CDR3 nucleotide sequence: TGTGCCAGCAGCCACGGGACAGGCTACAATGAGCAGTTCTTC.

This chain joins TRBV12-3 or TRBV12-4 and TRBJ2-5; D unresolved. The V gene lost 3 bases and the J gene lost 7 bases, with 12 bases spanning the gap. The CDR3 is made up of 13 amino acids. This CDR3 is CASSFNFRATQYF. In nucleotides, the CDR3 is TGTGCCAGCAGTTTTAACTTTAGGGCGACCCAGTACTTC.

The table lists this clonotype with many counts. The chain is built from TRBV10-3 and TRBJ2-1, with a possible D match to TRBD2 (5 bases). The CDR3 has 14 amino acids. The germline V and J ends were trimmed by 0 bases and 7 bases, with 10 bases remaining between them. Germline V gene sequence: CDR1 ENHRY, CDR2 SYGVKD. The DNA for the CDR3 is TGTGCCATCAGTGAGTCGTTTGGGAGAAATGAGCAGTTCTTC. Protein: CAISESFGRNEQFF.

This clonotype was observed a handful of times. The chain employs TRBV5-1 and TRBJ2-2; a weak D match, TRBD1 (5 bases). The CDR3 runs to 17 residues. The germline V and J ends were trimmed by 1 base and 4 bases, with 17 bases remaining between them. Germline CDR1 SGHRS, CDR2 YFSETQ. CDR3 sequence reads: CASSLWVPGSGTGELFF. The CDR3 nucleotides are TGCGCCAGCAGCTTGTGGGTCCCAGGGTCGGGCACCGGGGAGCTGTTTTTT.

The chain is built from TRBV6-1 and TRBJ2-3; D is tentatively TRBD1 or TRBD2 (6 bases each). Between the trimmed V and J ends, which lost 3 bases and 3 bases, there was a span of 16 bases. The germline CDR1 and CDR2 sequences are MNHNS and SASEGT. This CDR3 contains 16 residues. The CDR3 DNA reads as TGTGCCAGCAGTGATGAGGGGGGCCGACGGACAGATACGCAGTATTTT. Its protein is CASSDEGGRRTDTQYF.

The chain employs TRBV7-3 and TRBJ2-5, with 7 bases that match TRBD2. Germline V lookup: CDR1 SGHTA, CDR2 FQGTGA. This CDR3 is 15 amino acids long. V was clipped by 5 bases and J by 3 bases; unmatched bases: 9. The CDR3 nucleotides are TGTGCCAGCAGCCCGCGAGGTGGGGGGGAAGAGACCCAGTACTTC. Translated: CASSPRGGGEETQYF.

This clonotype has just a few counts. V and J are TRBV29-1 and TRBJ2-3; 16 bases line up with TRBD2. V lost 5 bases and J lost 10; bases outside the gene matches: 12. The germline CDR1 and CDR2 sequences are SQVTM and ANQGSEA. The CDR3 runs 16 residues. DNA of the CDR3: TGCAGCGTTACCGGGACTAGCGGGAGGGCCGCTAACGCGCAGTATTTT. Protein sequence: CSVTGTSGRAANAQYF.

This clonotype occurred many times. The rearrangement uses TRBV5-1 and TRBJ2-1; D might be TRBD2 (6 bases). Per the germline V gene, CDR1 is SGHRS and CDR2 is YFSETQ. This CDR3 contains 15 residues. Trimming left V 0 bases short and J 8 bases short, with 15 bases between. The CDR3 here is CASSLGLVPDYEQFF. Written as DNA, the CDR3 is TGCGCCAGCAGCTTGGGACTAGTTCCTGACTATGAGCAGTTCTTC.